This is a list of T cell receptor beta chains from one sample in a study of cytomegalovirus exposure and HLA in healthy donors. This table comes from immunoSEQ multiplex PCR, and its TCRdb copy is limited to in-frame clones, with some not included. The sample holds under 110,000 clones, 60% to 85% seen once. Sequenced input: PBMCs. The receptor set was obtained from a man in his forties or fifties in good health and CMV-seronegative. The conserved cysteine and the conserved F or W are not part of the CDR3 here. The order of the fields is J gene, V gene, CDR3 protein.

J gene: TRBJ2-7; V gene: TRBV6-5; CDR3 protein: ASSMTGGAYEQY
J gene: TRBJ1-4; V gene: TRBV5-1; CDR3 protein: ASSLERRTNEKLF
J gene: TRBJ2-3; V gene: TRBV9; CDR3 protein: ASSVSASIVTDTQY
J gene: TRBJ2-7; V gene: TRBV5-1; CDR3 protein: ASSLAGGSGEQY
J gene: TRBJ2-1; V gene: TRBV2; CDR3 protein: ASSANNEQF
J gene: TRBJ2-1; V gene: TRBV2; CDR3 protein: ASSLDLAGEQF
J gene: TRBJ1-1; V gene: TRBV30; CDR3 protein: AWSLSRTEAF
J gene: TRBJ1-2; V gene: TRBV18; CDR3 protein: ASSPRTVLPENYGYT
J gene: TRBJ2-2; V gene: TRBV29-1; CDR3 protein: SVFPDSNTGELF
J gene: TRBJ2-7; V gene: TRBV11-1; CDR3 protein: ASSFEDSSGEQY
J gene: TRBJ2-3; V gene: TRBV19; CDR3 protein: ASSRTGGDTDTQY
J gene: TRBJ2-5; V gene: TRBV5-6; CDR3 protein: ASSKIDRGETQY
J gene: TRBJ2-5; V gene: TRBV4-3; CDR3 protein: ASSQVGLGGETQY
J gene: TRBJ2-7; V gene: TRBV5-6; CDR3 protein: ASRRSGWSYEQY
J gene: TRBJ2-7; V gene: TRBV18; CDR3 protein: ASSPRRGEGSYEQY
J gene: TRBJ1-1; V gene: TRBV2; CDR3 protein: ASSPSGWRLNTEAF